This TCR beta chain is from a study of cytomegalovirus exposure and HLA in healthy donors. Findings and limits, study-wide: In a later analysis, TCR beta V- and J-gene trimming was associated with a missense DCLRE1C variant. It was reportedly the case that the classifier diagnosed cytomegalovirus status with high specificity and sensitivity.

PCR primers comprised 60 Vbeta and 13 Jbeta primers. Profiling relied on immunoSEQ multiplex PCR, and the TCRdb table lists in-frame clones only, not all of them. The sample carries 150,000 to 160,000 clones, nearly 80% recorded once. This CDR3 spans 12 amino acids. Trimming shortened V by 4 bases and J by 6 bases, and 9 bases separated the two germline ends. Germline CDR1 and CDR2: KGHSH and LQKENI. As regards this clone: Its antigen is not known.

The sequence derives from a man aged 25-45 years in good health and CMV-seropositive. Sequences were obtained from PBMCs. V gene TRBV18 combines with J gene TRBJ1-1, with D maybe TRBD1 (6 bases). The CDR3 spells CASSRGQPEAFF. CDR3 bases: TGTGCCAGCTCACGTGGACAGCCTGAAGCTTTCTTT.